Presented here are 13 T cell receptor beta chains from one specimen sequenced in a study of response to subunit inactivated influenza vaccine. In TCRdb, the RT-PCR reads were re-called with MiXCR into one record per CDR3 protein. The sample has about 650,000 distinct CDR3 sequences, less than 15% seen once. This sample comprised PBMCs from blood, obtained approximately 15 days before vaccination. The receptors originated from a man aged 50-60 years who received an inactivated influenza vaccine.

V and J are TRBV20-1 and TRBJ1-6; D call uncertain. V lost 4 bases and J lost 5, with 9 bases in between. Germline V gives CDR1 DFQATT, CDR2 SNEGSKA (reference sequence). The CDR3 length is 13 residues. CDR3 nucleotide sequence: TGCAGTGCTAAAGAGAGGAATAATTCACCCCTCCACTTT. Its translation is CSAKERNNSPLHF.

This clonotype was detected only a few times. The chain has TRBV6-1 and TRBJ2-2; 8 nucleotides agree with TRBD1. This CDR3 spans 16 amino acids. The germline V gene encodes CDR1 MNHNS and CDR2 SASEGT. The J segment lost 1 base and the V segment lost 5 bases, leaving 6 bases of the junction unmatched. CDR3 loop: CASSPETGVNTGELFF. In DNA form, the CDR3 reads TGTGCCAGCAGTCCAGAGACAGGGGTGAACACCGGGGAGCTGTTTTTT.

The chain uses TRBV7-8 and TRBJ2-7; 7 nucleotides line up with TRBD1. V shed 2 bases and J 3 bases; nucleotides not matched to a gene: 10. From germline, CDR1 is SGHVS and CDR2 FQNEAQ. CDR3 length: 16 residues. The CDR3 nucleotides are TGTGCCAGCAGCTTAAGCCGGGACAGTGAGCTCTACGAGCAGTACTTC. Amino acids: CASSLSRDSELYEQYF.

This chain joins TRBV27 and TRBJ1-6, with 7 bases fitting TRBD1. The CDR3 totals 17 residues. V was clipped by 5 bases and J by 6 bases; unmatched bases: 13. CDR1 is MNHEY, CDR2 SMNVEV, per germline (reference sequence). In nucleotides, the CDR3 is TGTGCCAGCAGTCGGGACAGCCTCGTAACTCTTAATTCACCCCTCCACTTT. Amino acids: CASSRDSLVTLNSPLHF.

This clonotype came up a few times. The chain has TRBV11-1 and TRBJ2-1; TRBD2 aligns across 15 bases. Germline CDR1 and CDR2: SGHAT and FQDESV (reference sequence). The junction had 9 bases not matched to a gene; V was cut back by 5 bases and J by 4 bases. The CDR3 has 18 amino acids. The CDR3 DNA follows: TGTGCCAGCAGCCCGGGACTAGCGGGAGGCCGAGGATACAATGAGCAGTTCTTC. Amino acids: CASSPGLAGGRGYNEQFF.

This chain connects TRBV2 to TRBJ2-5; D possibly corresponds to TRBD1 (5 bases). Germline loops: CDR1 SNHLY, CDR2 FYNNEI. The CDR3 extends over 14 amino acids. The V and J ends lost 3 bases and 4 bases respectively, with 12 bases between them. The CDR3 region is CASSDPRGRETQYF. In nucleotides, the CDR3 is TGTGCCAGCAGTGACCCTAGGGGCCGAGAGACCCAGTACTTC. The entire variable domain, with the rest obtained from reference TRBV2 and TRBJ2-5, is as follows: EPEVTQTPSHQVTQMGQEVILRCVPISNHLYFYWYRQILGQKVEFLVSFYNNEISEKSEIFDDQFSVERPDGSNFTLKIRSTKLEDSAMYFCASSDPRGRETQYFGPGTRLLVL.

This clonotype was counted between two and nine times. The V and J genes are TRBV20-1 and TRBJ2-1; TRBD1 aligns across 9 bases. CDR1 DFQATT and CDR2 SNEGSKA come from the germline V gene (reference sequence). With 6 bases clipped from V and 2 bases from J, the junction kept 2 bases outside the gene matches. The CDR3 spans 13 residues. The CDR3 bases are TGCAGTGCCAGACAGGGGGCCTACAATGAGCAGTTCTTC. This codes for CSARQGAYNEQFF.

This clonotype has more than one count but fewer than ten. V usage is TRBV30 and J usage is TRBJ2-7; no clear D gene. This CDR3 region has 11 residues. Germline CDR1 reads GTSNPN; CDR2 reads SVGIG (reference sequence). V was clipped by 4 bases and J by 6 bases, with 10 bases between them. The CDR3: CAWTGGIEQYF. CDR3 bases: TGTGCCTGGACGGGCGGAATCGAGCAGTACTTC. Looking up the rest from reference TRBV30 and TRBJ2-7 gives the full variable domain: SQTIHQWPATLVQPVGSPLSLECTVEGTSNPNLYWYRQAAGRGLQLLFYSVGIGQISSEVPQNLSASRPQDRQFILSSKKLLLSDSGFYLCAWTGGIEQYFGPGTRLTVT.

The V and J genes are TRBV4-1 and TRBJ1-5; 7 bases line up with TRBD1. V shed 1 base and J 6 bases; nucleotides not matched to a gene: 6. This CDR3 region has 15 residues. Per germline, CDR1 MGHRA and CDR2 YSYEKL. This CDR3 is CASSQGGGGRQPQHF. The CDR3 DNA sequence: TGCGCCAGCAGCCAAGGGGGAGGGGGCCGTCAGCCCCAGCATTTT.

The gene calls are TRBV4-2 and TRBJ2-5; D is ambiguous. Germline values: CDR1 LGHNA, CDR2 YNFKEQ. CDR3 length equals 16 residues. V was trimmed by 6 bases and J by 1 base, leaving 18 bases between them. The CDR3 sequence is CASSSHPGRFQETQYF. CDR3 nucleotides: TGTGCCAGCAGTTCTCACCCCGGGCGGTTCCAAGAGACCCAGTACTTC.

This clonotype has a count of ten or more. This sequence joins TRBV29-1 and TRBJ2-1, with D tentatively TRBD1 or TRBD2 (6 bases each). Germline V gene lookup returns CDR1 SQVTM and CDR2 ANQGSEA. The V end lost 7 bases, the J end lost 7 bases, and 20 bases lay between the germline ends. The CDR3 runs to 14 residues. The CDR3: CSAFGGTQGNEQFF. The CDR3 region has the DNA TGCAGCGCCTTCGGGGGCACCCAGGGGAATGAGCAGTTCTTC.

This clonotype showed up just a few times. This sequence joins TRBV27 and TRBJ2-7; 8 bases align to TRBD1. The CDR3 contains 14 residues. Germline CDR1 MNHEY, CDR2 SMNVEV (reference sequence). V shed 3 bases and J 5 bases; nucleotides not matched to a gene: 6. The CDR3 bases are TGTGCCAGCAGTTTTTCGGCAGGGGGCCACGAGCAGTACTTC. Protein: CASSFSAGGHEQYF.

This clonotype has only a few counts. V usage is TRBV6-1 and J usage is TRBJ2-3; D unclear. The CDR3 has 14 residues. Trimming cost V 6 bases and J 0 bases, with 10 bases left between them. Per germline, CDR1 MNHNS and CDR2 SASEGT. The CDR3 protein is CASRSQSSTDTQYF. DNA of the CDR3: TGTGCCAGCAGATCACAATCTAGCACAGATACGCAGTATTTT.